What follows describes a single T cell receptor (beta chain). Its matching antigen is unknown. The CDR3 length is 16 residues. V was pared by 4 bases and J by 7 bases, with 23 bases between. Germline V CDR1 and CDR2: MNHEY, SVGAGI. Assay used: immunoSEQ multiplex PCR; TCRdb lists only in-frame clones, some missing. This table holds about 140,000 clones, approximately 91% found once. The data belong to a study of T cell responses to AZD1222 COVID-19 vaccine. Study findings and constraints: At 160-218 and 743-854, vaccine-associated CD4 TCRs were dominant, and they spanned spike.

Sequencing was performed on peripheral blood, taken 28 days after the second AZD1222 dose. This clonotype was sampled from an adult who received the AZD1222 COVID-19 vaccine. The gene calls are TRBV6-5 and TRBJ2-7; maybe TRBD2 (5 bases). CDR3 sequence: CASSSSGRATSIEQYF. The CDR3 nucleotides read TGTGCCAGCAGTTCCTCTGGGCGGGCGACTTCTATAGAGCAGTACTTC.